The following is a T cell receptor beta chain sequence with its context. Its antigen is unidentified. TCRdb reanalysed the 5' RACE reads using MiXCR and keeps one entry per CDR3 protein. The table shows approximately 52,000 distinct CDR3 sequences, with under 6% occurring only once. Germline V gene data show CDR1 as SSHAT and CDR2 as FNYEAQ (reference sequence). V was pared by 5 bases and J by 0 bases, with 14 bases between. This CDR3 spans 15 amino acids. Time point indicated: sample taken at primary tumor resection. These data belong to a study of spatial heterogeneity in lung cancer. Across the whole study: Alpha-chain sequences were consistently detected in smaller numbers than beta-chain sequences. Raw-read counts averaged over ten per unique TCR and UMI combination. Study-level findings and limits: Follow-up blood showed ubiquitous expanded tumor TCRs less than blood at resection did.

The receptor was isolated from a male donor with early-stage non-small cell lung cancer. This chain links TRBV7-7 with TRBJ2-7, with D unclear. Here the sequenced sample was PBMCs, taken at surgery. CDR3 sequence: CASSSPPPRSYEQYF. Written as DNA, the CDR3 is TGTGCCAGCAGCAGCCCCCCCCCTCGCTCCTACGAGCAGTACTTC.